Presented here are 25 T cell receptor beta chains from one specimen sequenced in a study of OX40 agonist ivuxolimab in advanced cancers. Repertoires were generated with immunoSEQ multiplex PCR, while TCRdb's copy carries only in-frame clones and drops some. The table includes roughly 19,000 clones, 80% to 90% detected once. This material consisted of CD4+ or CD8+ T cells sorted from blood, taken in a trial of the OX40 agonist ivuxolimab. The receptors were sampled from an adult with an advanced solid tumor such as melanoma, head and neck, liver or kidney cancer.

The chain is built from TRBV7-6 and TRBJ2-1; D is uncertain. Germline CDR1 is SGHVS and CDR2 is FNYEAQ. The CDR3 contains 14 residues. The germline V and J ends were trimmed by 2 bases and 8 bases, with 13 bases remaining between them. This chain's CDR3 is CASSLKVKDDEQFF. The CDR3 DNA is TGTGCCAGCAGCTTAAAGGTTAAGGACGATGAGCAGTTCTTC.

The V and J genes are TRBV13 and TRBJ2-1; TRBD2 aligns across 7 bases. Germline CDR1 reads PRHDT; CDR2 reads FYEKMQ (reference sequence). V dropped 2 bases and J dropped 4; count of bases not matched to a gene: 11. The CDR3 is 17 residues long. CDR3 bases: TGTGCCAGCAGCTTAATTAGTCGCGGGAGTTTATACAATGAGCAGTTCTTC. Residues: CASSLISRGSLYNEQFF.

This clone was observed a single time. The rearrangement joins TRBV5-6 to TRBJ2-2, with no clear D. V lost 2 bases to trimming and J lost 7 bases, with 9 bases between them. CDR1 and CDR2 (germline): SGHDT, YYEEEE. The CDR3 has 13 residues. This CDR3 is CASSLGHGGELFF. CDR3 bases: TGTGCCAGCAGCTTAGGCCATGGCGGGGAGCTGTTTTTT. The entire variable domain, with the rest obtained from reference TRBV5-6 and TRBJ2-2, is as follows: DAGVTQSPTHLIKTRGQQVTLRCSPKSGHDTVSWYQQALGQGPQFIFQYYEEEERQRGNFPDRFSGHQFPNYSSELNVNALLLGDSALYLCASSLGHGGELFFGEGSRLTVL.

The chain recombines TRBV4-2 with TRBJ2-5; D is uncertain. CDR1 LGHNA and CDR2 YNFKEQ come from the germline V gene. This CDR3 region has 17 residues. Trimming pared 0 bases from V and 0 bases from J, leaving 14 bases between. CDR3 coding DNA: TGTGCCAGCAGCCAAGAAGTTGTTTGGGTCGACCAAGAGACCCAGTACTTC. Its translation: CASSQEVVWVDQETQYF.

The CDR3 region has the DNA TGTGCCACCAGCTCGCGGGACAGGGGGGCCCTTTACAATCAGCCCCAGCATTTT. Its protein is CATSSRDRGALYNQPQHF. The rearrangement uses TRBV15 and TRBJ1-5; the match to TRBD1 covers 11 bases. Germline V gene lookup returns CDR1 LNHNV and CDR2 YYDKDF (reference sequence). Trimming cost V 5 bases and J 3 bases; bases outside gene matches: 12. This CDR3 is built from 18 residues. The entire variable domain, with the rest obtained from reference TRBV15 and TRBJ1-5, is as follows: DAMVIQNPRYQVTQFGKPVTLSCSQTLNHNVMYWYQQKSSQAPKLLFHYYDKDFNNEADTPDNFQSRRPNTSFCFLDIRSPGLGDTAMYLCATSSRDRGALYNQPQHFGDGTRLSIL.

V gene TRBV5-4 combines with J gene TRBJ2-5; unclear D gene. Per the germline V gene, CDR1 is SGHNT and CDR2 is YYREEE (reference sequence). This CDR3 comprises 15 residues. The V and J ends lost 2 bases and 2 bases respectively, with 13 bases between them. CDR3 DNA sequence: TGTGCCAGCAGCTTCGAAGAACTACCTCAAGAGACCCAGTACTTC. Translation: CASSFEELPQETQYF. The variable domain in full, completed from reference TRBV5-4 and TRBJ2-5, reads ETGVTQSPTHLIKTRGQQVTLRCSSQSGHNTVSWYQQALGQGPQFIFQYYREEENGRGNFPPRFSGLQFPNYSSELNVNALELDDSALYLCASSFEELPQETQYFGPGTRLLVL.

In its sample, this clone was seen once. The chain couples TRBV5-4 to TRBJ2-7; no clear D. This CDR3 region has 14 residues. Germline V gene sequence: CDR1 SGHNT, CDR2 YYREEE (reference sequence). Trimming stripped 4 bases from V and 5 bases from J, with 16 bases between. The CDR3 DNA is TGTGCCAGCAGCCTGCGAGCAGGTCGCGACGAGCAGTACTTC. Its protein is CASSLRAGRDEQYF.

In this sample, this clone turned up a few times. The chain carries TRBV13 and TRBJ2-1; D is undetermined. The germline V and J ends were trimmed by 0 bases and 10 bases, with 10 bases remaining between them. Germline CDR1 PRHDT, CDR2 FYEKMQ (reference sequence). The CDR3 is 13 amino acids. CDR3 region: CASSLGQKGEQFF. The CDR3 nucleotides read TGTGCCAGCAGCTTAGGCCAAAAAGGGGAGCAGTTCTTC.

In nucleotides, the CDR3 is TGTGCCAGTTCTAGTCTTCAGCCCCAGCATTTT. This codes for CASSSLQPQHF. The chain employs TRBV28 and TRBJ1-5; D is ambiguous. V gave up 9 bases and J gave up 6 bases, with 9 bases separating them. Germline loops: CDR1 MDHEN, CDR2 SYDVKM. The CDR3 loop spans 11 amino acids.

V usage is TRBV9 and J usage is TRBJ2-2; 8 positions agree with TRBD2. Germline V CDR1 and CDR2: SGDLS, YYNGEE. This CDR3 has 13 amino acids. With V trimmed by 3 bases and J by 5 bases, 0 bases remained unmatched. The CDR3 sequence is CASSASGTGELFF. The CDR3 region has the DNA TGTGCCAGCAGCGCTAGCGGGACCGGGGAGCTGTTTTTT.

The rearrangement joins TRBV7-9 to TRBJ2-2; D not certain. Per the germline V gene, CDR1 is SEHNR and CDR2 is FQNEAQ (reference sequence). The germline V and J ends were trimmed by 5 bases and 6 bases, with 10 bases remaining between them. The CDR3 sequence is 13 residues long. The CDR3 loop is CASSLGPAGELFF. DNA for the CDR3: TGTGCCAGCAGCCTTGGGCCCGCCGGGGAGCTGTTTTTT.

V gene TRBV4-3 combines with J gene TRBJ2-7; D gene ambiguous. The length of the CDR3 is 16 residues. The germline gives CDR1 LGHNA, CDR2 YSLEER. Trimming shortened V by 0 bases and J by 5 bases, and 17 bases separated the two germline ends. The CDR3, as DNA: TGCGCCAGCAGCCAAGAGGATATGGGAAAGGAGCACGAGCAGTACTTC. As protein: CASSQEDMGKEHEQYF.

About this clone: Other DNA sequences in this sample translate to the same CDR3. The V gene is TRBV5-6, the J gene TRBJ1-2; D remains ambiguous. The CDR3 contains 11 residues. The germline V gene has CDR1 SGHDT and CDR2 YYEEEE. V was clipped by 0 bases and J by 8 bases, with 5 bases between them. CDR3 sequence: CASSLGGGYTF. The CDR3 bases are TGTGCCAGCAGCTTGGGGGGAGGCTACACCTTC. The entire variable domain, with the rest obtained from reference TRBV5-6 and TRBJ1-2, is as follows: DAGVTQSPTHLIKTRGQQVTLRCSPKSGHDTVSWYQQALGQGPQFIFQYYEEEERQRGNFPDRFSGHQFPNYSSELNVNALLLGDSALYLCASSLGGGYTFGSGTRLTVV.

The gene calls are TRBV6-4 and TRBJ2-3, with TRBD1 matching over 8 bases. The trim removed 2 bases at V and 4 bases at J, leaving 8 bases unmatched. CDR1 and CDR2 (germline): MRHNA, SNTAGT. The CDR3 sequence is 16 residues long. CDR3 nucleotides: TGTGCCAGCAGTGACAAAGCGGCAGGGGGCCCAGATACGCAGTATTTT. This encodes CASSDKAAGGPDTQYF.

This chain joins TRBV4-1 and TRBJ2-5, with D possibly TRBD1 on 6 matching bases. CDR1 is MGHRA, CDR2 YSYEKL, per germline. This CDR3 has 17 residues. V lost 2 bases, J lost 5 bases, and 21 bases lay in between. The CDR3 spells CASSQRGRGSFLETQYF. In DNA form, the CDR3 reads TGCGCCAGCAGCCAACGTGGCAGGGGAAGTTTTCTGGAGACCCAGTACTTC.

The chain links TRBV7-9 to TRBJ2-7; TRBD1 agrees at 7 bases. Germline CDR1 SEHNR, CDR2 FQNEAQ (reference sequence). J lost 5 bases, V lost 8 bases, and 15 bases had no gene match. The CDR3 covers 15 residues. The CDR3 DNA reads as TGTGCCAGCGACAATGCAGGGGGATCCGCGGACGAGCAGTACTTC. It yields the protein CASDNAGGSADEQYF.

The V gene is TRBV6-6, the J gene TRBJ1-6; 7 bases fit TRBD1. Trimming took 6 bases from V and 10 from J; bases not matched to a gene: 3. This CDR3 contains 12 residues. Looked up from germline, CDR1 is MNHNY and CDR2 is SVGAGI (reference sequence). CDR3 protein: CASSEGGSPLHF. For the CDR3, the DNA is TGTGCCAGCAGCGAAGGGGGCTCACCCCTCCACTTT.

The chain couples TRBV5-4 to TRBJ2-4; TRBD1 is a possible D gene (6 bases). CDR3 length: 15 residues. The germline V gene has CDR1 SGHNT and CDR2 YYREEE (reference sequence). Trimming pared 4 bases from V and 7 bases from J, leaving 18 bases between. Written as DNA, the CDR3 is TGTGCCAGCAGCCCGGACAGAAAAAGGAGCAACATTCAGTACTTC. Translating it yields CASSPDRKRSNIQYF.

This chain connects TRBV15 to TRBJ2-1; the D is unclear. The CDR3 consists of 13 residues. With 6 bases removed from V and 6 bases from J, the gap between germline ends came to 12 bases. Per the germline V gene, CDR1 is LNHNV and CDR2 is YYDKDF (reference sequence). CDR3 nucleotide sequence: TGTGCCACCAGGTGGGAAGGCTCCAATGAGCAGTTCTTC. This translates into CATRWEGSNEQFF.

The rearrangement joins TRBV11-1 to TRBJ1-1; unclear D gene. Germline CDR1 is SGHAT and CDR2 is FQDESV (reference sequence). With 4 bases removed from V and 8 bases from J, the gap between germline ends came to 14 bases. The CDR3 has 13 residues. The CDR3 region has the DNA TGTGCCAGCAGCTCGAGACCGGGTCCCGAAGCTTTCTTT. It translates to CASSSRPGPEAFF.

The rearrangement links TRBV7-2 to TRBJ2-5; D is perhaps TRBD1 (5 bases). The CDR3 consists of 15 residues. Trimming cost V 8 bases and J 3 bases, with 19 bases left between them. From germline, CDR1 is SGHTA and CDR2 FQGNSA. The CDR3 here is CASFRFGRAKETQYF. The CDR3 bases are TGTGCCAGCTTCCGGTTTGGCAGGGCCAAAGAGACCCAGTACTTC.

Within the sample, this clone is medium-sized (0.01 to 0.1%). The chain employs TRBV7-9 and TRBJ2-7; D is unclear. Germline CDR1 SEHNR, CDR2 FQNEAQ (reference sequence). V was shortened by 5 bases and J by 6 bases, with 17 bases between the two germline ends. The CDR3 contains 14 residues. This CDR3 reads CASSTSGLNSEQYF. CDR3 sequence (DNA): TGTGCCAGCAGCACCTCTGGGCTAAACTCCGAGCAGTACTTC.

This chain joins TRBV15 and TRBJ2-7; 9 bases agree with TRBD1. The J segment lost 6 bases and the V segment lost 0 bases, leaving 6 bases of the junction unmatched. The CDR3 loop spans 15 amino acids. Germline V gene data show CDR1 as LNHNV and CDR2 as YYDKDF (reference sequence). The CDR3 reads CATSRDPGQGSEQYF. CDR3 bases: TGTGCCACCAGCAGAGATCCCGGACAGGGGTCCGAGCAGTACTTC.

The V call is TRBV27, the J call TRBJ2-7, with D maybe TRBD2 (6 bases). Germline CDR1 MNHEY, CDR2 SMNVEV (reference sequence). The CDR3 runs 17 residues. V gave up 4 bases and J gave up 0 bases, with 19 bases separating them. In DNA form, the CDR3 reads TGTGCCAGCAGTTCTCCTCGACTAGGGGAAAGCTCCTACGAGCAGTACTTC. Translating it yields CASSSPRLGESSYEQYF.

This clone was seen a few times. This chain links TRBV4-1 with TRBJ1-1, with D hard to call. The CDR3 sequence is 16 residues long. The V end lost 2 bases, the J end lost 3 bases, and 16 bases lay between the germline ends. Germline assignment: CDR1 MGHRA and CDR2 YSYEKL. The CDR3: CASSQKYGRADTEAFF. The CDR3 nucleotides are TGCGCCAGCAGCCAAAAGTATGGAAGGGCGGACACTGAAGCTTTCTTT.